Described below is a single TCR beta chain sequence and its context. The antigen remains unidentified. This record comes from a study of Graves' ophthalmopathy and Graves' hyperthyroidism. Notes on the study in general: Blood contained most expanded thyroid clonotypes exceeding 0.001 frequency.

The CDR3 has 14 residues. The germline CDR1 and CDR2 sequences are ENHRY and SYGVKD. V trimming: 10 bases; J trimming: 6 bases; junction bases outside the gene matches: 12. Under 3 months in duration, the ophthalmopathy in affected donors had moderate-to-severe activity, CAS ≥3 and NOSPECS ≥4. Researchers turned away patients with other autoimmune diseases, uncontrolled infections, pregnancy or lactation. Establishment of the diagnosis relied upon clinical symptoms, serum thyroxine, TRAb, thyroid ultrasound and orbital computed tomography. The authors amplified TCR beta CDR3 regions, and they did so from RNA transcripts for repertoire sequencing. HTBI-primed first-round RT-PCR preceded second-round multiplex PCR. One entry per CDR3 protein, called by TCRdb with MiXCR from the multiplex PCR reads. Found here are about 58,000 distinct CDR3 sequences, roughly 46% of them singletons; the top ten hold around 4.5%.

The sequenced material came from peripheral blood. The sequence was collected from an adult woman with Graves' ophthalmopathy. The chain employs TRBV10-3 and TRBJ2-3; 8 nucleotides line up with TRBD2. The CDR3 DNA reads TGTGCCACTAGTGCGGGAGGACTCCAGGATACGCAGTATTTT. Translated: CATSAGGLQDTQYF.